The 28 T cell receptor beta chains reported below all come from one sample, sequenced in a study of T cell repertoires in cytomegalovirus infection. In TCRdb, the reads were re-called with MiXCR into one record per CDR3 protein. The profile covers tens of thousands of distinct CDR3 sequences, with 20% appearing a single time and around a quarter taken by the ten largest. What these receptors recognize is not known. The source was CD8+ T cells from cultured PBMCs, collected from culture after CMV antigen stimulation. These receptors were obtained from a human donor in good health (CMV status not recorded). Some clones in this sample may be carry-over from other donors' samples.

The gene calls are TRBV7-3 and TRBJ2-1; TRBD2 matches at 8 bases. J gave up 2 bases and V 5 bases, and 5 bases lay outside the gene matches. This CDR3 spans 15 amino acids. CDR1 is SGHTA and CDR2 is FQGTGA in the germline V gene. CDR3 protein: CASSPTSGAYNEQFF. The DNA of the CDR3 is TGTGCCAGCAGCCCTACTAGCGGTGCCTACAATGAGCAGTTCTTC.

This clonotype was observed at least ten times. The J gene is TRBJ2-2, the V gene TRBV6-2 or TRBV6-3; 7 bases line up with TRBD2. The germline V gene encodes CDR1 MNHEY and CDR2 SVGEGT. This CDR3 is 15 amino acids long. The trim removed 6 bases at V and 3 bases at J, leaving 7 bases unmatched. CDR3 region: CASSPRDYDTGELFF. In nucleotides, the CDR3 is TGTGCCAGCAGCCCCCGGGACTACGACACCGGGGAGCTGTTTTTT.

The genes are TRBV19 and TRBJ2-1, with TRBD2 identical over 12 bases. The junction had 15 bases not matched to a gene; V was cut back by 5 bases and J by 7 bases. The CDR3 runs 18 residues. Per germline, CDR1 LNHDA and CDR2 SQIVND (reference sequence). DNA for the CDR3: TGTGCCAGTAGTGAAAGTCTAATCGGACTAGCGGGAAATAATGAGCAGTTCTTC. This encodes CASSESLIGLAGNNEQFF.

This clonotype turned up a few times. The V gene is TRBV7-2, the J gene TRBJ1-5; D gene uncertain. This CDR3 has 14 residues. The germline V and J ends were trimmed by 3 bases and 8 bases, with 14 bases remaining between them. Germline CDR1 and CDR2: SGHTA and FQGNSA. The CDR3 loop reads CASSFGLHREPQHF. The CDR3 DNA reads TGTGCCAGCAGCTTCGGACTTCATCGGGAGCCCCAGCATTTT.

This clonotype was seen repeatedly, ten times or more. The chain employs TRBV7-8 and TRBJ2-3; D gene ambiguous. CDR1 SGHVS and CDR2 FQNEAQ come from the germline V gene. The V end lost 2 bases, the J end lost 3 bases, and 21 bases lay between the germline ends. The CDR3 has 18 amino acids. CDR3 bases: TGTGCCAGCAGCTTAATCGTACTAACGAGACTGAAGACAGATACGCAGTATTTT. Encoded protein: CASSLIVLTRLKTDTQYF.

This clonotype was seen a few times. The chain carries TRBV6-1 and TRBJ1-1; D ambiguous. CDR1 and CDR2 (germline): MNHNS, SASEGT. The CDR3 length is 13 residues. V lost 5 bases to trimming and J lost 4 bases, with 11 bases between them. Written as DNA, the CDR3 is TGTGCCAGCAGTTACGTCCGGGGCACTGAAGCTTTCTTT. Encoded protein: CASSYVRGTEAFF.

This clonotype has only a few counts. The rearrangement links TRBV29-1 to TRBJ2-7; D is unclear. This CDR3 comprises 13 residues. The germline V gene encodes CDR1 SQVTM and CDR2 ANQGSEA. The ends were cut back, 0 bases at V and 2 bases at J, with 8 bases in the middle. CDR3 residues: CSVEDLGTYEQYF. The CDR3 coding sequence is TGCAGCGTTGAAGATCTGGGAACCTACGAGCAGTACTTC.

The CDR3 region has the DNA TGTGCCAGCAGCGTGACCGCGGCAATCACAGATACGCAGTATTTT. Translation: CASSVTAAITDTQYF. The chain carries TRBV9 and TRBJ2-3; no clear D gene. CDR1 SGDLS and CDR2 YYNGEE come from the germline V gene. This CDR3 region has 15 residues. The V gene lost 2 bases and the J gene lost 2 bases, with 12 bases spanning the gap.

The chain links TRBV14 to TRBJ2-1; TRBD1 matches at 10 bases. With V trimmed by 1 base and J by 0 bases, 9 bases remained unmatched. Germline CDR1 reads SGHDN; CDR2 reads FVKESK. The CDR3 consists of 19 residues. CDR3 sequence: CASSQGTGGPFSSYNEQFF. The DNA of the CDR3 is TGTGCCAGCAGCCAAGGGACAGGGGGACCCTTCAGCTCCTACAATGAGCAGTTCTTC.

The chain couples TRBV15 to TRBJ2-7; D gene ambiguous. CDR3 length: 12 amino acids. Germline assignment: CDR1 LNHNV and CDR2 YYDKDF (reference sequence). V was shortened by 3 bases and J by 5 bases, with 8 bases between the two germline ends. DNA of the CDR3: TGTGCCACCAGCAGGAAAGGTAACGAGCAGTACTTC. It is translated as CATSRKGNEQYF.

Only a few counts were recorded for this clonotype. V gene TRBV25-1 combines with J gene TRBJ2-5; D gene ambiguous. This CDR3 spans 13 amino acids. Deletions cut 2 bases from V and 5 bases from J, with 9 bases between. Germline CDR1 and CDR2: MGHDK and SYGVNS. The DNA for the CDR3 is TGTGCCAGCAGTGAAAGGGTCCAGGAGACCCAGTACTTC. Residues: CASSERVQETQYF.

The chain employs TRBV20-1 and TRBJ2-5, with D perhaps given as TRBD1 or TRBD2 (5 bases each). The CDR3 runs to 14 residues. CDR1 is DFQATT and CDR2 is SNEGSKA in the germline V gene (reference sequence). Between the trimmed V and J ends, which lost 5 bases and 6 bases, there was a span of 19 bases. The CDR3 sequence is CSARDATGPKTQYF. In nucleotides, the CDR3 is TGCAGTGCTCGGGACGCAACGGGCCCTAAGACCCAGTACTTC.

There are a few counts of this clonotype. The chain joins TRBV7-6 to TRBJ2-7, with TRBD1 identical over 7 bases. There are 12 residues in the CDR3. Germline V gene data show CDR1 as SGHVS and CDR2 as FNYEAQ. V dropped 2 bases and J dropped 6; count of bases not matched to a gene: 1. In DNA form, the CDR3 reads TGTGCCAGCAGCTTATCAGGGGGCGAGCAGTACTTC. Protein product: CASSLSGGEQYF.

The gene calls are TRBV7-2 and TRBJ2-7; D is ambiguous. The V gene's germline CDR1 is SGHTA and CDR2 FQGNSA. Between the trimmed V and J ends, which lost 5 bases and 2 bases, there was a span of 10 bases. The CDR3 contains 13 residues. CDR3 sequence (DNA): TGTGCCAGCAGCCCAACCTACACCTACGAGCAGTACTTC. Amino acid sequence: CASSPTYTYEQYF.

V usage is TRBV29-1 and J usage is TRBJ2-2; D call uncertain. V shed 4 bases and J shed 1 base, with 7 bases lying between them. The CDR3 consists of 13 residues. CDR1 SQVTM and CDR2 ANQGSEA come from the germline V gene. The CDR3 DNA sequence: TGCAGCGTTGTGAAAGGGAACACCGGGGAGCTGTTTTTT. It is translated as CSVVKGNTGELFF.

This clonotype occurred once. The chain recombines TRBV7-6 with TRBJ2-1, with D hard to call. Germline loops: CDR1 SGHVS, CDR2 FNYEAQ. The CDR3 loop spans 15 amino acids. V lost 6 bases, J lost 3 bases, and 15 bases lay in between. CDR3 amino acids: CASSQVGIGYNEQFF. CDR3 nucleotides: TGTGCCAGCAGTCAGGTGGGAATAGGCTACAATGAGCAGTTCTTC.

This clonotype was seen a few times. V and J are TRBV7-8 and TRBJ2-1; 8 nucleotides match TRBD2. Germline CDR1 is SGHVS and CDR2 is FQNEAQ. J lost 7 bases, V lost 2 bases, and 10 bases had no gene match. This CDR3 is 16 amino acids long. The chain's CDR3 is CASSLRSGGLGNEQFF. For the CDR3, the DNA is TGTGCCAGCAGCTTAAGATCGGGGGGGCTAGGGAATGAGCAGTTCTTC.

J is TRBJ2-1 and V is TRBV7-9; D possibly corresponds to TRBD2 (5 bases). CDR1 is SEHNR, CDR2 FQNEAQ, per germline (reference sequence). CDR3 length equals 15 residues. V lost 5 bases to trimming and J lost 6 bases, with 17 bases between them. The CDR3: CASSRLATALNEQFF. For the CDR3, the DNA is TGTGCCAGCAGCCGCCTAGCAACAGCTCTCAATGAGCAGTTCTTC.

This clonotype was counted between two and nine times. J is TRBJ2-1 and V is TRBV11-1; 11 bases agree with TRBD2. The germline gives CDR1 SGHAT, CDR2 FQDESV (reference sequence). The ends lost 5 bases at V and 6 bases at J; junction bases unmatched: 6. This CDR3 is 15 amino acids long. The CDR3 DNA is TGTGCCAGCAGCCGCGGGACTAGCGGAATCAATGAGCAGTTCTTC. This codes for CASSRGTSGINEQFF.

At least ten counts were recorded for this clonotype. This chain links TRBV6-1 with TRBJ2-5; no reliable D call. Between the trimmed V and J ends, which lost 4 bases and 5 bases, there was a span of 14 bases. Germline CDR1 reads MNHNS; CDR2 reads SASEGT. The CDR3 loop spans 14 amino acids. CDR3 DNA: TGTGCCAGCAGTGGAGTTCGCCCTCGGGAGACCCAGTACTTC. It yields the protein CASSGVRPRETQYF.

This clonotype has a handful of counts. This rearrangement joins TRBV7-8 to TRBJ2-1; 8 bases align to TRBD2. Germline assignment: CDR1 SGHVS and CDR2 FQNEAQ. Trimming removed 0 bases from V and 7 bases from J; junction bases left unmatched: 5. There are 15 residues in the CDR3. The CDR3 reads CASSLASGIGNEQFF. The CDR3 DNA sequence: TGTGCCAGCAGCTTAGCTAGCGGGATCGGGAATGAGCAGTTCTTC.

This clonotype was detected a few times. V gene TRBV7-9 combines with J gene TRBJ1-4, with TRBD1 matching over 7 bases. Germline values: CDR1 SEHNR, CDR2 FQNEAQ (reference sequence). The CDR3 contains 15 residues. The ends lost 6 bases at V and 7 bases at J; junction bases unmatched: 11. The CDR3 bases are TGTGCCAGCAGGTTTACAGGGGAGGGCCCTGAAAAACTGTTTTTT. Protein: CASRFTGEGPEKLFF.

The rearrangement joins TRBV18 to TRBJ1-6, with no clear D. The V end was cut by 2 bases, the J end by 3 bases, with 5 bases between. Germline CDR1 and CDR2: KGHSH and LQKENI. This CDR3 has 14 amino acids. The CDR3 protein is CASSPAGYNSPLHF. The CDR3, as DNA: TGTGCCAGCTCACCAGCAGGCTATAATTCACCCCTCCACTTT.

CDR3 sequence (DNA): TGTGCCAGCAGTATAGGTAAAGGCCAGACCCAGTACTTC. Its translation is CASSIGKGQTQYF. V and J are TRBV27 and TRBJ2-5; D is uncertain. Germline V lookup: CDR1 MNHEY, CDR2 SMNVEV (reference sequence). V shed 5 bases and J shed 6 bases, with 13 bases lying between them. The CDR3 totals 13 residues.

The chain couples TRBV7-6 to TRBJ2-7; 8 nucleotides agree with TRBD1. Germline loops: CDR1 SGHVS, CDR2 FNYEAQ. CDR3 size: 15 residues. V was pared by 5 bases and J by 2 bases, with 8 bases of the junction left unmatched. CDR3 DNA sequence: TGTGCCAGCAGCAAATCAGGGGGCGCTACCTACGAGCAGTACTTC. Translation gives CASSKSGGATYEQYF.

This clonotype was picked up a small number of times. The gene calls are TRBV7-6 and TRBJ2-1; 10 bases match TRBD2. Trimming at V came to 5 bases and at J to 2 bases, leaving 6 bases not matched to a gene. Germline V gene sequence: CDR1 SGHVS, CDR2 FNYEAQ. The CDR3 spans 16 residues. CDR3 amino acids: CASSTDSGGTYNEQFF. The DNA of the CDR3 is TGTGCCAGCAGCACAGATAGCGGGGGGACCTACAATGAGCAGTTCTTC.

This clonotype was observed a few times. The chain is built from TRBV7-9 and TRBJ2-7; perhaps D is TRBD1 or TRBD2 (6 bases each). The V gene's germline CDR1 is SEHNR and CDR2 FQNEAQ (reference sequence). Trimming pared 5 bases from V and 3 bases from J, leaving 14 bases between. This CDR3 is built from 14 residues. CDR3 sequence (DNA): TGTGCCAGCAGCCGCCTAGGGGGGAACTACGAGCAGTACTTC. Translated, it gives CASSRLGGNYEQYF.

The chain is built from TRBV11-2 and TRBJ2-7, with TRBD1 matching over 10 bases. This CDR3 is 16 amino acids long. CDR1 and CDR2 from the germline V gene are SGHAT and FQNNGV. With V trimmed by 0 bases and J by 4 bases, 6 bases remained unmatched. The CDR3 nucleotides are TGTGCCAGCAGCTTAGACCAGACAGGGGGCAGGTACGAGCAGTACTTC. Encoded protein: CASSLDQTGGRYEQYF. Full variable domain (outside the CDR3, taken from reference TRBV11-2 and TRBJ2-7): EAGVAQSPRYKIIEKRQSVAFWCNPISGHATLYWYQQILGQGPKLLIQFQNNGVVDDSQLPKDRFSAERLKGVDSTLKIQPAKLEDSAVYLCASSLDQTGGRYEQYFGPGTRLTVT.